This T cell receptor (beta chain) was sequenced in a study of T cells in Graves' hyperthyroidism and ophthalmopathy. It was RNA transcripts that yielded the amplified TCR beta CDR3 regions. First-round RT-PCR targeting the TCR CDR3 was performed with the HTBI primer set. TCRdb used MiXCR to reprocess the multiplex PCR reads, holding one entry per CDR3 protein. The sample carries about 420,000 distinct CDR3 sequences, 15% to 18% recorded once. Between the trimmed V and J ends, which lost 2 bases and 0 bases, there was a span of 8 bases. The germline V gene has CDR1 SGHDN and CDR2 FVKESK. The CDR3 has 14 residues.

Sequencing was done on a sample of blood. The chain couples TRBV14 to TRBJ2-7; possible D gene TRBD2, 6 bases. This TCR came from a woman under 30 with Graves' hyperthyroidism. CDR3 in DNA: TGTGCCAGCAGCCAATTCGGGAGCTCCTACGAGCAGTACTTC. As protein: CASSQFGSSYEQYF.